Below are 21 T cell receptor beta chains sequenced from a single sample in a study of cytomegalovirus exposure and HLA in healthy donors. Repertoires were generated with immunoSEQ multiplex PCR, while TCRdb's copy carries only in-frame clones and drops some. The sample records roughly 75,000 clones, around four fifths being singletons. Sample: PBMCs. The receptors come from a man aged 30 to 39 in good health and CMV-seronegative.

The CDR3 loop reads CASSDRVGTPLHF. CDR3 DNA: TGTGCCAGTAGCGACAGGGTTGGAACACCCCTCCACTTT. This chain joins TRBV19 and TRBJ1-6; TRBD1 matches 7 bases. The CDR3 is 13 amino acids. Germline assignment: CDR1 LNHDA and CDR2 SQIVND (reference sequence). Unmatched junction bases numbered 7, after V lost 6 bases and J lost 11 bases.

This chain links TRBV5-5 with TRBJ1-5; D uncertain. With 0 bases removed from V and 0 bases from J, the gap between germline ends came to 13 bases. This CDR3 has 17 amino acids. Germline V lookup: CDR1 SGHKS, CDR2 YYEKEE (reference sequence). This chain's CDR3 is CASSLERRIYSNQPQHF. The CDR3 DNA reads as TGTGCCAGCAGCTTGGAAAGGAGGATCTATAGCAATCAGCCCCAGCATTTT.

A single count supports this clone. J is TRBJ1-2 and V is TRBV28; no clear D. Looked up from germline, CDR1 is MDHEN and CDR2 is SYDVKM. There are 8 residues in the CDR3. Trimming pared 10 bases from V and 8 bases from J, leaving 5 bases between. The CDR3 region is CATGGYTF. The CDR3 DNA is TGTGCCACAGGAGGCTACACCTTC.

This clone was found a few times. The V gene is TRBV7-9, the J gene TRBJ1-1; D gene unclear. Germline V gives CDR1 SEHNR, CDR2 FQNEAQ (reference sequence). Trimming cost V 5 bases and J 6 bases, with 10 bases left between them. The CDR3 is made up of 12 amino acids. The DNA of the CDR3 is TGTGCCAGCAGCCCGCCAGCGGCTGAAGCTTTCTTT. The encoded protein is CASSPPAAEAFF.

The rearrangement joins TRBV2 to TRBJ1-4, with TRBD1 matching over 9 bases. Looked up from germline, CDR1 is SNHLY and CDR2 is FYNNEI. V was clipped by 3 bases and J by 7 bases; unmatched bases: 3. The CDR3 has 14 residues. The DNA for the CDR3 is TGTGCCAGCAGTGATTTGACAGGGGGTGAAAAACTGTTTTTT. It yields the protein CASSDLTGGEKLFF.

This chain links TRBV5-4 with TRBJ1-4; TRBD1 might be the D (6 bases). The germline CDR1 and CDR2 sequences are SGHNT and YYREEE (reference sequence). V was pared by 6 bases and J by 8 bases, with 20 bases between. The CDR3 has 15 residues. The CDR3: CASMGWGQDNEKLFF. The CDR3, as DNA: TGTGCCAGCATGGGCTGGGGGCAGGATAACGAAAAACTGTTTTTT.

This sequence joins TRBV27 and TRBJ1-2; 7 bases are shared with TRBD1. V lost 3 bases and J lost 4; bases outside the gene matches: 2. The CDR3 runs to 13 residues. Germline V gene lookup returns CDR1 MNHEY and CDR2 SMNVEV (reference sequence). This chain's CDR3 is CASSLGQSYGYTF. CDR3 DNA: TGTGCCAGCAGTTTGGGACAGAGCTATGGCTACACCTTC.

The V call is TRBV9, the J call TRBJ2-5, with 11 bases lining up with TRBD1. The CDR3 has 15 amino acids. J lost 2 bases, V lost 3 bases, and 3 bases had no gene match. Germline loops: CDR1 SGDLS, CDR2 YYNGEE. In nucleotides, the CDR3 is TGTGCCAGCAGCGAGGACAGGGGGCTTCAAGAGACCCAGTACTTC. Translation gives CASSEDRGLQETQYF.

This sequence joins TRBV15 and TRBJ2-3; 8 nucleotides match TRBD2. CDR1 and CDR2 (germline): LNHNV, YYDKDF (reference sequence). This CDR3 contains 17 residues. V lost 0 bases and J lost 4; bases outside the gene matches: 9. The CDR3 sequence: CATSRELRAGVADTQYF. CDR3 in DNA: TGTGCCACCAGCAGAGAGCTAAGAGCGGGAGTGGCAGATACGCAGTATTTT.

Here the CDR3 reads CASKSVGGTTYNEQFF. The CDR3 region has the DNA TGTGCCAGCAAATCGGTGGGCGGGACTACCTACAATGAGCAGTTCTTC. The chain combines TRBV2 with TRBJ2-1, with 7 nucleotides matching TRBD2. The CDR3 length is 16 residues. Looked up from germline, CDR1 is SNHLY and CDR2 is FYNNEI. Unmatched junction bases numbered 11, after V lost 7 bases and J lost 2 bases. Complete variable domain (other parts from reference TRBV2 and TRBJ2-1): EPEVTQTPSHQVTQMGQEVILRCVPISNHLYFYWYRQILGQKVEFLVSFYNNEISEKSEIFDDQFSVERPDGSNFTLKIRSTKLEDSAMYFCASKSVGGTTYNEQFFGPGTRLTVL.

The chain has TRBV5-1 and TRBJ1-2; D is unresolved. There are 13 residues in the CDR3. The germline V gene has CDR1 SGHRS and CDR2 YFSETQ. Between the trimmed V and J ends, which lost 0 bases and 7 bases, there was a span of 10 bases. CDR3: CASSLAQVPGYTF. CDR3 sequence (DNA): TGCGCCAGCAGCTTGGCCCAGGTTCCTGGCTACACCTTC.

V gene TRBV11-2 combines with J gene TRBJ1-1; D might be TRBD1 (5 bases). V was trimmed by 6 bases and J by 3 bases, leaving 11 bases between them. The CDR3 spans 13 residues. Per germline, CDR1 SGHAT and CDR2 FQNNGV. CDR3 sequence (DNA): TGTGCCAGCAGTATGCGGGGGGACACTGAAGCTTTCTTT. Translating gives CASSMRGDTEAFF.

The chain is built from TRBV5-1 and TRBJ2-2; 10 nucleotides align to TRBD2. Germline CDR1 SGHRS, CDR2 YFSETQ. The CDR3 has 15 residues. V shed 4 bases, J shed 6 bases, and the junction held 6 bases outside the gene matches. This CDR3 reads CASSQAGGPPGELFF. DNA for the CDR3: TGCGCCAGCAGCCAAGCGGGGGGGCCCCCCGGGGAGCTGTTTTTT.

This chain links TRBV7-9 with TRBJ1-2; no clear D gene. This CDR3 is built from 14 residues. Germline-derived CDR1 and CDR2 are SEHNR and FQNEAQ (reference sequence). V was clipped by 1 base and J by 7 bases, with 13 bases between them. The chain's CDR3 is CASSLVETAGGYTF. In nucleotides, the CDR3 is TGTGCCAGCAGCTTAGTCGAAACTGCCGGTGGCTACACCTTC.

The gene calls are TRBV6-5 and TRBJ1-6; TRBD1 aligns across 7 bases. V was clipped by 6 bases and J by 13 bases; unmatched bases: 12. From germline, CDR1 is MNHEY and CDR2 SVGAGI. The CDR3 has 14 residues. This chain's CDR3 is CASRLQTGLWPLHF. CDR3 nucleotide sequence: TGTGCCAGCAGACTCCAGACAGGGTTGTGGCCCCTCCACTTT.

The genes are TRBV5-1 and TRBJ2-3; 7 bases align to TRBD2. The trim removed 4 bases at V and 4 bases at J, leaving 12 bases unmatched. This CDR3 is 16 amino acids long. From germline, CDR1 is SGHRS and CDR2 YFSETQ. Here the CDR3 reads CASSPSGAGVADTQYF. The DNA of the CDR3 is TGCGCCAGCAGCCCGAGTGGCGCGGGAGTCGCAGATACGCAGTATTTT.

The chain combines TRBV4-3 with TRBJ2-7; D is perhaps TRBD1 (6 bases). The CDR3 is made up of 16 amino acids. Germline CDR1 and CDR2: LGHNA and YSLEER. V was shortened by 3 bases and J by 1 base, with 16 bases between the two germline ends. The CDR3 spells CASSQGTPGDSYEQYF. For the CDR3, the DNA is TGCGCCAGCAGCCAGGGGACACCCGGAGATTCCTACGAGCAGTACTTC.

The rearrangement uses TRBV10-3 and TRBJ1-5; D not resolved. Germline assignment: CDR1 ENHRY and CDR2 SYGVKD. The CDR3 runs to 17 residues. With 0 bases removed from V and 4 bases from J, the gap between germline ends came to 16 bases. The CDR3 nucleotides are TGTGCCATCAGTGAGTCGAGGTACGGAGGTGGGAATCAGCCCCAGCATTTT. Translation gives CAISESRYGGGNQPQHF.

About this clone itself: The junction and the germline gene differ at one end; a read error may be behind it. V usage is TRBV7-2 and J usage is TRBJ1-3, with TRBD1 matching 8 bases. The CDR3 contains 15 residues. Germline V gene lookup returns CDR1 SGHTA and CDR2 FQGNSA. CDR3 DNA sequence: TGTGCCAGCAGCTCCCAGGGGGCGCATGGAGACACCATATATTTT. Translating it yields CASSSQGAHGDTIYF.

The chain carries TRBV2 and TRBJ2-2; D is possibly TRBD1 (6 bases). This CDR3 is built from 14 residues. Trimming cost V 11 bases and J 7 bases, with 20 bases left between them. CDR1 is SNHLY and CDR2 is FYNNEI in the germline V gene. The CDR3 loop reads CASGKTGQDGELFF. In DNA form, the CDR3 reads TGTGCCTCGGGAAAGACAGGTCAGGACGGGGAGCTGTTTTTT.

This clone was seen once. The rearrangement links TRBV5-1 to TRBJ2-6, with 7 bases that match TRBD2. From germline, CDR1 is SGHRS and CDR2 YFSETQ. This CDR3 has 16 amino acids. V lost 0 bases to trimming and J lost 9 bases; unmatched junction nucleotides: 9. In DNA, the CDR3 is TGCGCCAGCAGCTTGGTCGTTGGGGGGGGAGACAACGTCCTGACTTTC. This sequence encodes CASSLVVGGGDNVLTF.